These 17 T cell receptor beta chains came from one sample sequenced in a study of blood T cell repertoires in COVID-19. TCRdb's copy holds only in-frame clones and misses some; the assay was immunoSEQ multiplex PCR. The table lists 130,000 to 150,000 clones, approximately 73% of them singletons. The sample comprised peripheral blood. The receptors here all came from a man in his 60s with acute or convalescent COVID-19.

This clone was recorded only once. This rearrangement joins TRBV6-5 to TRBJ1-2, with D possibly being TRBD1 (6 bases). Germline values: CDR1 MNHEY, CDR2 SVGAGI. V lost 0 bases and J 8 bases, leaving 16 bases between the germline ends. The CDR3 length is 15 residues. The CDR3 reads CASSYSAGDLRGYTF. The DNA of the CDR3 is TGTGCCAGCAGTTACTCGGCAGGGGATCTTCGGGGCTACACCTTC.

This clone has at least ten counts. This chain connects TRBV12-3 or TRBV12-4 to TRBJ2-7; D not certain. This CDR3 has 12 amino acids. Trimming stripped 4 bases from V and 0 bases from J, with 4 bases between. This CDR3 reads CASSSNSYEQYF. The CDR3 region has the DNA TGTGCCAGCAGTTCTAACTCCTACGAGCAGTACTTC.

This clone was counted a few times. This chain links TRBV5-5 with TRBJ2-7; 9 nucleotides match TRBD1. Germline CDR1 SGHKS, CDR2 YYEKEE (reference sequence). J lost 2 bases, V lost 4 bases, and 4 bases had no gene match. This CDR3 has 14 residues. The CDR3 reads CASSPRDRAYEQYF. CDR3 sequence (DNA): TGTGCCAGCAGCCCCCGGGACAGGGCCTACGAGCAGTACTTC.

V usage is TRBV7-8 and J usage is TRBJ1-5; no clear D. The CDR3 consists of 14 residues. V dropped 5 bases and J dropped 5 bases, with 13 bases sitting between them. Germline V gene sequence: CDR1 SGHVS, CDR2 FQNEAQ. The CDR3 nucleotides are TGTGCCAGCAGCGGCGGCGGCACTTATCAGCCCCAGCATTTT. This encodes CASSGGGTYQPQHF.

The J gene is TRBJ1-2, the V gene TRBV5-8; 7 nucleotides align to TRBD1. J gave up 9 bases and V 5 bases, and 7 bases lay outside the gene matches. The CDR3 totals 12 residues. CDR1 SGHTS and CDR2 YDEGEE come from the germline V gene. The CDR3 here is CASRTQGDSYTF. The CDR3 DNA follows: TGTGCCAGCAGGACCCAGGGGGATAGCTACACCTTC.

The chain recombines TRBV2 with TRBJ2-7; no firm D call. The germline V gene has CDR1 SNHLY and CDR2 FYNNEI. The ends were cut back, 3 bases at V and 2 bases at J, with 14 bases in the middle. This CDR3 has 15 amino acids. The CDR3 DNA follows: TGTGCCAGCAGTGAGGCAGTATTCACCCCCTACGAGCAGTACTTC. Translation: CASSEAVFTPYEQYF.

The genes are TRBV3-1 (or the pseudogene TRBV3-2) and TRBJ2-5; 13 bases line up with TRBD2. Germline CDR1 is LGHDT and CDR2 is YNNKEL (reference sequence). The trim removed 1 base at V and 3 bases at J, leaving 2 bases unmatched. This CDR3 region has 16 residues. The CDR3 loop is CASSQVGTSGKETQYF. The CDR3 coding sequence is TGTGCCAGCAGCCAAGTAGGGACTAGCGGGAAAGAGACCCAGTACTTC.

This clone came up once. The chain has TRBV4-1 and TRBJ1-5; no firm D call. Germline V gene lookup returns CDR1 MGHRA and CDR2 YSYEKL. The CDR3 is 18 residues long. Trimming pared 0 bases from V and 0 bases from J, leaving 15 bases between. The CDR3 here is CASSQDQKSAHSNQPQHF. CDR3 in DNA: TGCGCCAGCAGCCAAGATCAGAAGTCCGCCCATAGCAATCAGCCCCAGCATTTT.

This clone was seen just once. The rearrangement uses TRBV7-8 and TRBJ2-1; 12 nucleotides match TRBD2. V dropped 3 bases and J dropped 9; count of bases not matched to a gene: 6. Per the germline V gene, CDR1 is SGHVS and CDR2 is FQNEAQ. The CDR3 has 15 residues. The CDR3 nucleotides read TGTGCCAGCAGCTTGACTAGCGGGAGACAGGGTGAGCAGTTCTTC. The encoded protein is CASSLTSGRQGEQFF.

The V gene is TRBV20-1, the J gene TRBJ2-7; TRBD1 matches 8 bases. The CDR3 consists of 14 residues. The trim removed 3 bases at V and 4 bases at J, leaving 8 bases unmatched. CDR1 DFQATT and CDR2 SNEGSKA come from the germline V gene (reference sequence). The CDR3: CSASFRTGHYEQYF. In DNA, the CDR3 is TGCAGTGCTAGTTTCAGGACAGGGCATTACGAGCAGTACTTC.

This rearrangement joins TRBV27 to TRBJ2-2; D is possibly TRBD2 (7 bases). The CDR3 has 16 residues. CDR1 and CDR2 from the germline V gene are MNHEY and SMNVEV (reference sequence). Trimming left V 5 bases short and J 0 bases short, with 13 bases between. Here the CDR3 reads CASSLRGGANTGELFF. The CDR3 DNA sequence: TGTGCCAGCAGTCTAAGGGGGGGAGCGAACACCGGGGAGCTGTTTTTT.

CDR3 protein: CASSRDSTYEQYF. The CDR3 DNA follows: TGTGCCAGCAGTCGGGACAGCACCTACGAGCAGTACTTC. The rearrangement uses TRBV2 and TRBJ2-7; the match to TRBD1 covers 7 bases. J gave up 2 bases and V 5 bases, and 3 bases lay outside the gene matches. CDR3 length: 13 amino acids. CDR1 is SNHLY, CDR2 FYNNEI, per germline. Supplemented by reference TRBV2 and TRBJ2-7, the full variable domain reads EPEVTQTPSHQVTQMGQEVILRCVPISNHLYFYWYRQILGQKVEFLVSFYNNEISEKSEIFDDQFSVERPDGSNFTLKIRSTKLEDSAMYFCASSRDSTYEQYFGPGTRLTVT.

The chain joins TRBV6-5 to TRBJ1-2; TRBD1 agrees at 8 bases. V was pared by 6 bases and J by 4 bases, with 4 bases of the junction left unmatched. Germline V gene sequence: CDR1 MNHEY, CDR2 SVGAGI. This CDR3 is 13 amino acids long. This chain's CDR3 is CASSGDRTYGYTF. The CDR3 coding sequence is TGTGCCAGCAGCGGGGACAGGACCTATGGCTACACCTTC.

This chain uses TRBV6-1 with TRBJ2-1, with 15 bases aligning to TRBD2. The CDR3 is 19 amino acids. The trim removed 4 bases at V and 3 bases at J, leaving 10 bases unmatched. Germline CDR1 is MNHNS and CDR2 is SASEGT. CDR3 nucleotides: TGTGCCAGCAGTGGGAAACCGGGACTAGCGGGAGGAAACTACAATGAGCAGTTCTTC. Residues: CASSGKPGLAGGNYNEQFF.

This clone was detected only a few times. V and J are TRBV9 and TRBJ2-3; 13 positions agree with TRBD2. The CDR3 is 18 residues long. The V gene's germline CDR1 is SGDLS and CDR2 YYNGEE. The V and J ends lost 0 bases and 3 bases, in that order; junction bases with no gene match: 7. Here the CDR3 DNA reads TGTGCCAGCAGCGTAGGGACTAGCGGGAGTAGCCGGACAGATACGCAGTATTTT. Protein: CASSVGTSGSSRTDTQYF.

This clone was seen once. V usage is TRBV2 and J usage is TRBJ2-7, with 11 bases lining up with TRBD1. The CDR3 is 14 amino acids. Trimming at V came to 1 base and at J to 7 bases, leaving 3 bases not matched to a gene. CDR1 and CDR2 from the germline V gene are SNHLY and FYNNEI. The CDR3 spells CASSEDGTGGEQYF. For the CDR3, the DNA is TGTGCCAGCAGTGAAGACGGGACAGGGGGTGAGCAGTACTTC.

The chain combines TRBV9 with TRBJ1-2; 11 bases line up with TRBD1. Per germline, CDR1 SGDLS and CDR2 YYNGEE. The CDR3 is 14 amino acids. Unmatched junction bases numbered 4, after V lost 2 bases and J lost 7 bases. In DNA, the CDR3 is TGTGCCAGCAGCGTTGGACAGGGGGCGATTGGCTACACCTTC. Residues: CASSVGQGAIGYTF.